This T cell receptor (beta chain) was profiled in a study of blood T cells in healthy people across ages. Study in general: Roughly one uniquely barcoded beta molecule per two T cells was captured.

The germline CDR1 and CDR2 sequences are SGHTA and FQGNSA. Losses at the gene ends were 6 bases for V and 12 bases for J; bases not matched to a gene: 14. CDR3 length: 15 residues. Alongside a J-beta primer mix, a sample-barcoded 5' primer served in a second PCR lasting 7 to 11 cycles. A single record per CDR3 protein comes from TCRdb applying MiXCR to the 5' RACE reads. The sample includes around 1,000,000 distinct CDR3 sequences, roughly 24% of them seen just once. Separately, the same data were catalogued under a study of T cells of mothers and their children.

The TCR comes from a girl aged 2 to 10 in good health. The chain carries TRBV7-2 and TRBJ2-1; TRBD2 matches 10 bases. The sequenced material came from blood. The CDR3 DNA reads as TGTGCCAGCAGTTTCACTAGCGGGACGGAAAAGGGGCAGTTCTTC. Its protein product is CASSFTSGTEKGQFF. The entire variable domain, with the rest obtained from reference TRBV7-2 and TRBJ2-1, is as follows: GAGVSQSPSNKVTEKGKDVELRCDPISGHTALYWYRQSLGQGLEFLIYFQGNSAPDKSGLPSDRFSAERTGGSVSTLTIQRTQQEDSAVYLCASSFTSGTEKGQFFGPGTRLTVL.